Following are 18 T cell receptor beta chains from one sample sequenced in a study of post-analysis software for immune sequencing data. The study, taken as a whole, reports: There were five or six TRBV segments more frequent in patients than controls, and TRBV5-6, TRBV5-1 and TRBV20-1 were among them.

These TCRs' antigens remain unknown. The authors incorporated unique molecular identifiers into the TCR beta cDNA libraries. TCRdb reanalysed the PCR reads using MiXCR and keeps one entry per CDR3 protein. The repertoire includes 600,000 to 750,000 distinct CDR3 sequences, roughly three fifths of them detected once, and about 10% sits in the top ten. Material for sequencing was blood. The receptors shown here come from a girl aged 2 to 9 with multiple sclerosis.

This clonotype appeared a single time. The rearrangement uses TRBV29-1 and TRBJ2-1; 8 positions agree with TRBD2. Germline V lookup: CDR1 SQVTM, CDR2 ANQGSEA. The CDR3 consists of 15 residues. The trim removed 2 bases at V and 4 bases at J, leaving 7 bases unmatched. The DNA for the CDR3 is TGCAGCGTTGAACTAGCGGGTTCGCAGTACAATGAGCAGTTCTTC. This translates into CSVELAGSQYNEQFF.

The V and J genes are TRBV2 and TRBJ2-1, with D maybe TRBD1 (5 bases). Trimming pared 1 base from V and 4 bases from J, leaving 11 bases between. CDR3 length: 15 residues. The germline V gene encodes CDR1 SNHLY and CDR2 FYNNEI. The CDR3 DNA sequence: TGTGCCAGCAGTGAAGGGGCAGGGCTTTACAATGAGCAGTTCTTC. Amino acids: CASSEGAGLYNEQFF.

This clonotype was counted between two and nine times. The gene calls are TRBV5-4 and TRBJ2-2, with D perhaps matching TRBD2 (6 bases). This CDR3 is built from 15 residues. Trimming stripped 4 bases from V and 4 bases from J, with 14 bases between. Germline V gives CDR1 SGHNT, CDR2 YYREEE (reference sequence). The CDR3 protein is CASSKIAEGTGELFF. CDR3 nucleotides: TGTGCCAGCAGCAAGATAGCGGAGGGCACCGGGGAGCTGTTTTTT.

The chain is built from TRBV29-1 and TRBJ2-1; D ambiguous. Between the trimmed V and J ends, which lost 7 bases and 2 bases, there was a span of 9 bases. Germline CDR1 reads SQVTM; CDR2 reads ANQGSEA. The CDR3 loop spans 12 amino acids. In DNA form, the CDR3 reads TGCAGCGCGGATCGCACCTACAATGAGCAGTTCTTC. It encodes CSADRTYNEQFF.

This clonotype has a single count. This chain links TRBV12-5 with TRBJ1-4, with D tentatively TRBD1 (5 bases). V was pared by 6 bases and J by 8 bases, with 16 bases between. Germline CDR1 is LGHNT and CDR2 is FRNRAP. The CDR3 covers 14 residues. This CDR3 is CASGISTAGEKLFF. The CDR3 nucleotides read TGTGCTAGTGGGATCTCGACAGCGGGGGAAAAACTGTTTTTT.

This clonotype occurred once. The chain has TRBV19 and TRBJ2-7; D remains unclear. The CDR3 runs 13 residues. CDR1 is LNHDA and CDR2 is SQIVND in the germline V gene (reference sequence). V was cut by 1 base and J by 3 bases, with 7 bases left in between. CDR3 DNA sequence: TGTGCCAGTAGTATAGCGAGAAGCTACGAGCAGTACTTC. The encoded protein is CASSIARSYEQYF.

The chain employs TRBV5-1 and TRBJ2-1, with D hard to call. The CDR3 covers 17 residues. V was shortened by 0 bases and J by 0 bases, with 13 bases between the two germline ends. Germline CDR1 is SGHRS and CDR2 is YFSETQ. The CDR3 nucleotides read TGCGCCAGCAGCTTGGGGACCCCCCCGAGCTCCTACAATGAGCAGTTCTTC. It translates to CASSLGTPPSSYNEQFF.

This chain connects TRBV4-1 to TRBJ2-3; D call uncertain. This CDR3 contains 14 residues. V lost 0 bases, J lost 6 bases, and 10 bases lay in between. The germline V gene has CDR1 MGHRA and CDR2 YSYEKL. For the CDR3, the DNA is TGCGCCAGCAGCCAAGATCGACGCATGGATACGCAGTATTTT. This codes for CASSQDRRMDTQYF.

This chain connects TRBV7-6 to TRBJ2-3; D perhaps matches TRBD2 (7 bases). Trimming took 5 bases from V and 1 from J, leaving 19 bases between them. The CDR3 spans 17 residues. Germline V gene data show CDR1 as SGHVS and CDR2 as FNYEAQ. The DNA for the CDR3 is TGTGCCAGCAGCCCGCGGCGGGGGCAGTCGGGCACAGATACGCAGTATTTT. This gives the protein CASSPRRGQSGTDTQYF.

This CDR3 reads CASSQERQLYEQYF. In nucleotides, the CDR3 is TGCGCCAGCAGCCAAGAACGCCAACTCTACGAGCAGTACTTC. The J gene is TRBJ2-4, the V gene TRBV4-1; D is ambiguous. The DNA end is more similar to TRBJ2-7, so the J call may be wrong. Germline-derived CDR1 and CDR2 are MGHRA and YSYEKL. The CDR3 covers 14 residues.

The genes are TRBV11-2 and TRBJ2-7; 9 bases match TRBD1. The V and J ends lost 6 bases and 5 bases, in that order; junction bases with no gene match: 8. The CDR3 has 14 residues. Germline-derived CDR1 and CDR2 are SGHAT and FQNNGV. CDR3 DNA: TGTGCCAGCAGGGGACAGGGCATATACCACGAGCAGTACTTC. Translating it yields CASRGQGIYHEQYF.

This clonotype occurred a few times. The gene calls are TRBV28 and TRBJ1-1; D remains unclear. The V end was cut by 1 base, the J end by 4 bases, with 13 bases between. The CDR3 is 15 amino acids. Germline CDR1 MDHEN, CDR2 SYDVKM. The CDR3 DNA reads TGTGCCAGCAGTTTATCTCACCCCCAGCCCACTGAAGCTTTCTTT. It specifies CASSLSHPQPTEAFF.

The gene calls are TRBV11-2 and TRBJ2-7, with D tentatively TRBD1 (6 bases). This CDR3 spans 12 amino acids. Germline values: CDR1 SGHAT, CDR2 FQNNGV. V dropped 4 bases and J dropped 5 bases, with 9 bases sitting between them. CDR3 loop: CASSSTGDEQYF. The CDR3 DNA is TGTGCCAGCAGCTCGACAGGTGACGAGCAGTACTTC. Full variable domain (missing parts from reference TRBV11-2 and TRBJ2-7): EAGVAQSPRYKIIEKRQSVAFWCNPISGHATLYWYQQILGQGPKLLIQFQNNGVVDDSQLPKDRFSAERLKGVDSTLKIQPAKLEDSAVYLCASSSTGDEQYFGPGTRLTVT.

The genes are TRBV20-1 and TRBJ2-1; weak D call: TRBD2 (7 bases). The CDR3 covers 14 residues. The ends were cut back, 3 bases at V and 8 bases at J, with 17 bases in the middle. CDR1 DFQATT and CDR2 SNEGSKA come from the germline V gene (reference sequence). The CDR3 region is CSASHGGPHDEQFF. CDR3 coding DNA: TGCAGTGCTAGCCACGGGGGGCCCCATGATGAGCAGTTCTTC.

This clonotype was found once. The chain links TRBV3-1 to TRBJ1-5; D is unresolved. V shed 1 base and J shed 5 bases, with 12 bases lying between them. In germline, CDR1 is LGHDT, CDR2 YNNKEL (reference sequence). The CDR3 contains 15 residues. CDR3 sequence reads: CASSQGSLVDQPQHF. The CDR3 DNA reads TGTGCCAGCAGCCAAGGATCCCTAGTGGATCAGCCCCAGCATTTT.

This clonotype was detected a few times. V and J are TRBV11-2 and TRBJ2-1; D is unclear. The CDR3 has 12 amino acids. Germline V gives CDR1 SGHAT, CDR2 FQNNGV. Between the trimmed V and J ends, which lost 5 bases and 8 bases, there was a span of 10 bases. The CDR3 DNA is TGTGCCAGCAGCACCCTTACCGATGAGCAGTTCTTC. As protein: CASSTLTDEQFF.

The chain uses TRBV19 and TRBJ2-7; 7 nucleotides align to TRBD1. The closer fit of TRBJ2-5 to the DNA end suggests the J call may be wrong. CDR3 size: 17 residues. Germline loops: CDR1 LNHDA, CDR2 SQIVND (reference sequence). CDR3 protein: CASSREGRTGGWETQYF. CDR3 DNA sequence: TGTGCCAGTAGTCGAGAGGGGCGGACAGGCGGCTGGGAGACCCAGTACTTC.

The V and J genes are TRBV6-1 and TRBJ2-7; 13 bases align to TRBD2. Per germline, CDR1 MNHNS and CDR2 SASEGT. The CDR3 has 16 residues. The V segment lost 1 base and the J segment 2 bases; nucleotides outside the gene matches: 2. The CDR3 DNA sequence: TGTGCCAGCAGTGAAGGAGGGACTAGCGGGACCTACGAGCAGTACTTC. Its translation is CASSEGGTSGTYEQYF.